The 12 T cell receptor beta chains given below trace back to one sample, sequenced in a study of cytomegalovirus exposure and HLA in healthy donors. The PCR ran on 60 Vbeta and 13 Jbeta primers. Profiled with immunoSEQ multiplex PCR; TCRdb holds only in-frame clones, not every one. The sample has approximately 100,000 clones; under 85% are singletons. The sequenced material came from PBMCs. Source of these receptors: a man aged 40-49 years in good health and CMV-seronegative.

J is TRBJ1-2 and V is TRBV5-1, with a tentative D call TRBD1 (6 bases). CDR1 is SGHRS and CDR2 is YFSETQ in the germline V gene. The ends were cut back, 0 bases at V and 1 base at J, with 10 bases in the middle. This CDR3 region has 15 residues. CDR3 sequence: CASSLGQAINYGYTF. The CDR3 nucleotides are TGCGCCAGCAGCTTGGGACAGGCCATTAACTATGGCTACACCTTC.

The CDR3 DNA follows: TGTGCCAGCAGTTTGTCAAGACAGGCGGGGAACACTGAAGCTTTCTTT. Protein: CASSLSRQAGNTEAFF. The rearrangement links TRBV27 to TRBJ1-1, with D perhaps matching TRBD1 (6 bases). The CDR3 sequence is 16 residues long. Trimming pared 3 bases from V and 1 base from J, leaving 15 bases between. Germline CDR1 reads MNHEY; CDR2 reads SMNVEV (reference sequence).

The J gene is TRBJ2-5, the V gene TRBV13, with D uncertain. Between the trimmed V and J ends, which lost 2 bases and 3 bases, there was a span of 4 bases. Germline V gene sequence: CDR1 PRHDT, CDR2 FYEKMQ (reference sequence). The CDR3 is 12 amino acids. CDR3 loop: CASSLPKETQYF. As DNA, the CDR3 is TGTGCCAGCAGCTTACCCAAAGAGACCCAGTACTTC.

The V and J genes are TRBV10-2 and TRBJ2-7; TRBD1 matches at 9 bases. V lost 8 bases, J lost 9 bases, and 17 bases stayed unmatched. The CDR3 runs 15 residues. Germline V gives CDR1 WSHSY, CDR2 SAAADI. The CDR3 reads CASSSAGDRDRGQYF. The CDR3 coding sequence is TGCGCCAGCTCTTCGGCGGGGGACAGGGATAGGGGGCAGTACTTC.

V is TRBV9 and J is TRBJ2-1; perhaps TRBD1 as D (5 bases). Germline V CDR1 and CDR2: SGDLS, YYNGEE. The CDR3 is made up of 12 amino acids. V was pared by 0 bases and J by 10 bases, with 8 bases between. DNA for the CDR3: TGTGCCAGCAGCGTAGATAAGGGGGAGCAGTTCTTC. Translating it yields CASSVDKGEQFF.

The DNA for the CDR3 is TGTGCCAGCAGCGGTCCGGGACTAGTCTTCGAGCAGTTCTTC. Its translation: CASSGPGLVFEQFF. This rearrangement joins TRBV6-5 to TRBJ2-1; 8 bases line up with TRBD2. This CDR3 is 14 amino acids long. Losses at the gene ends were 6 bases for V and 10 bases for J; bases not matched to a gene: 11. Per germline, CDR1 MNHEY and CDR2 SVGAGI.

J is TRBJ2-7 and V is TRBV5-1; TRBD1 agrees at 8 bases. The V and J ends lost 4 bases and 7 bases, in that order; junction bases with no gene match: 10. Per the germline V gene, CDR1 is SGHRS and CDR2 is YFSETQ. The CDR3 consists of 14 residues. The CDR3 sequence is CASSPGQVDGEQYV. DNA of the CDR3: TGCGCCAGCAGCCCGGGACAGGTGGACGGTGAGCAGTACGTC.

The chain couples TRBV30 to TRBJ1-2; D uncertain. Trimming removed 5 bases from V and 1 base from J, with 11 bases in between. The CDR3 is 13 residues long. Looked up from germline, CDR1 is GTSNPN and CDR2 is SVGIG (reference sequence). The CDR3 loop is CAWGPGINYGYTF. The CDR3, as DNA: TGTGCCTGGGGTCCCGGGATTAACTATGGCTACACCTTC.

This clone showed up just once. The chain uses TRBV18 and TRBJ2-6, with 8 nucleotides matching TRBD1. V lost 2 bases and J lost 5; bases outside the gene matches: 2. CDR3 length equals 15 residues. Per germline, CDR1 KGHSH and CDR2 LQKENI. The CDR3 protein is CASSPGQGRANVLTF. The CDR3 DNA sequence: TGTGCCAGCTCACCAGGACAGGGAAGGGCCAACGTCCTGACTTTC.

The table lists this clone with a few counts. V gene TRBV19 combines with J gene TRBJ2-2, with 15 bases that match TRBD2. Per germline, CDR1 LNHDA and CDR2 SQIVND (reference sequence). The V gene end was trimmed by 5 bases and the J gene end by 6 bases; junction bases not matched to a gene: 7. CDR3 length equals 17 residues. CDR3 nucleotides: TGTGCCAGTAGTCATGGGACTAGCGGGGGGATGGCCGGGGAGCTGTTTTTT. Amino acid sequence: CASSHGTSGGMAGELFF.

The rearrangement links TRBV19 to TRBJ2-2, with 8 positions matching TRBD2. The CDR3 is 16 residues long. Per the germline V gene, CDR1 is LNHDA and CDR2 is SQIVND (reference sequence). Trimming at V came to 4 bases and at J to 4 bases, leaving 8 bases not matched to a gene. Here the CDR3 reads CASSTTSVGRTGELFF. CDR3 bases: TGTGCCAGTAGTACGACTAGCGTGGGGCGCACCGGGGAGCTGTTTTTT.

This clone was picked up one time. This chain connects TRBV7-2 to TRBJ2-1; D perhaps matches TRBD1 (6 bases). CDR1 and CDR2 from the germline V gene are SGHTA and FQGNSA. V lost 5 bases and J 10 bases, leaving 9 bases between the germline ends. The CDR3 length is 11 residues. CDR3 region: CASSRGQEQFF. The DNA for the CDR3 is TGTGCCAGCAGCCGAGGACAGGAGCAGTTCTTC.